The source of this T cell receptor (beta chain) is a study of CD8+ T cells in alopecia areata. V dropped 3 bases and J dropped 1 base, with 3 bases sitting between them. Germline loops: CDR1 MNHEY, CDR2 SMNVEV (reference sequence). This CDR3 region has 13 residues. Following extraction, RNA underwent reverse transcription to cDNA, which served as the sequencing template. Profiled with immunoSEQ multiplex PCR; TCRdb holds only in-frame clones, not every one. The sample has 110,000 or so clones; approximately 59% are singletons. The rearrangement uses TRBV27 and TRBJ2-2; no firm D call. This receptor was taken from a human donor in good health. The sequenced material came from CD8+ T cells sorted from blood. DNA of the CDR3: TGTGCCAGCAGTTTGGTGAACACCGGGGAGCTGTTTTTT. Translated: CASSLVNTGELFF.